This TCR beta chain appears in the sequencing data of a study of blood T cell repertoires in COVID-19. Assay: immunoSEQ multiplex PCR; the TCRdb copy retains only in-frame clones and omits some. Of approximately 200,000 clones listed, around 86% are singletons. CDR1 SGDLS and CDR2 YYNGEE come from the germline V gene. The V and J ends lost 0 bases and 2 bases respectively, with 9 bases between them. The CDR3 is 15 amino acids. The TCR originated in a woman aged 25 to 39 with active or convalescent COVID-19. The chain is built from TRBV9 and TRBJ1-3; the D gene is possibly TRBD1 (6 bases). Specimen: peripheral blood. CDR3 region: CASSVGSGAGNTIYF. Here the CDR3 DNA reads TGTGCCAGCAGCGTAGGGTCAGGGGCTGGAAACACCATATATTTT. Combining the CDR3 with reference TRBV9 and TRBJ1-3 gives the whole variable domain DSGVTQTPKHLITATGQRVTLRCSPRSGDLSVYWYQQSLDQGLQFLIQYYNGEERAKGNILERFSAQQFPDLHSELNLSSLELGDSALYFCASSVGSGAGNTIYFGEGSWLTVV.